This TCR gamma chain was sequenced in a study of Vδ1+ human thymocytes. Vdelta1+ thymocyte sorts reached between about 98% and 99.6% purity. Extracted RNA was reverse transcribed into cDNA. Multiplex PCR used pooled V-gene forward primers and a constant-region reverse primer to amplify CDR3s. TCRdb fed the multiplex PCR reads into CATT to redo clone calling. The data contain 10,000 to 13,000 gamma-chain clones, under 55% of them singletons. V gave up 4 bases and J gave up 7 bases; unmatched junction bases: 13. Germline-derived CDR1 and CDR2 are GITISATS and ISYDGTV (reference sequence). The CDR3 is 14 residues long. General study points: Highly polyclonal TRG and TRD repertoires with Gaussian CDR3 length distributions appeared in thymus. Thymic delta-chain repertoires held roughly 20% Vdelta2 sequences and few Vdelta3, despite high sort purity.

Of note for this clone: Its specificity is not known.

The sequenced sample consisted of Vdelta1+ gamma-delta thymocytes from the thymus. Subset: FACS-sorted CD3+ TCRalphabeta- TCRVdelta1+ TCRVdelta2- thymocytes. The receptor was isolated from a boy under three years old who had congenital heart surgery. This chain connects TRGV9 to TRGJ1 or TRGJ2. The CDR3, as DNA: TGTGCCTTGTGGGATGGCCCATTTTGGTATAAGAAACTCTTT. Amino acid sequence: CALWDGPFWYKKLF.